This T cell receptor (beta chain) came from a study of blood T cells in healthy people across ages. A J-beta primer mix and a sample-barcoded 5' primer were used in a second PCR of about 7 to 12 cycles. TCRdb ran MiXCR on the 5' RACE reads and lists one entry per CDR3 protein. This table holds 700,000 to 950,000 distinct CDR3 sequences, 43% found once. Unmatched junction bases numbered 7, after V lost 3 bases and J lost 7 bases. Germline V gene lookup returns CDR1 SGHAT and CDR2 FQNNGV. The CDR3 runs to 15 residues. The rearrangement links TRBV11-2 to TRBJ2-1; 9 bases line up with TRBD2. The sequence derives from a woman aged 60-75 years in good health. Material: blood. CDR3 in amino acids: CASSFLAGVTNEQFF. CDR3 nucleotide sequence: TGTGCCAGCAGCTTCTTAGCGGGGGTGACGAATGAGCAGTTCTTC. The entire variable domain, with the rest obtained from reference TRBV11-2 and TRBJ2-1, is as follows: EAGVAQSPRYKIIEKRQSVAFWCNPISGHATLYWYQQILGQGPKLLIQFQNNGVVDDSQLPKDRFSAERLKGVDSTLKIQPAKLEDSAVYLCASSFLAGVTNEQFFGPGTRLTVL.